The T cell receptor beta chain under discussion was sequenced for a study of blood T cell repertoires in COVID-19 (dated by TCRdb to 2020 to 2022). With respect to the entire study: Samples from collaborators originated in the United States, Italy and Spain and spanned both the acute and convalescent phases of COVID-19. Deeply sampled blood TCRbeta repertoires from subjects exposed to, actively infected with, or recovered from COVID-19 were included in the dataset. Nearly every sample came with metadata listing a de-identified subject ID, COVID-19 status, age in years and sex. The repertoires were made available in a free public database intended to serve as a resource for research on the immune response to SARS-CoV-2. The material from the prospective study consisted of cDNA or gDNA derived from T cells, B-cell-depleted T cells, or PBMCs. Where available, HLA class I and class II types were obtained from metadata supplied by the sample provider rather than from assay-based typing. Samples came from the ongoing ImmuneRACE study (first 160 participants) plus 1,254 subjects from 6 global collaborators.

From the cysteine through the phenylalanine, the CDR3 covers 14 amino acids. Of all the DNA, just the CDR3 is kept, 42 bases in frame from base 1. According to the germline V gene (reference sequence), CDR1 reads LNHDA and CDR2 reads SQIVND. Trimming takes 4 bases from V and 1 base from J, and the germline ends sit 11 bases apart. What the study reported, not specific to this receptor: The amount of clinical and demographic metadata varied by source and participant and was provided uncurated.

A remark on this clone: No antigen is known for it. Base qualities are not recorded, but no much larger clone differs from it by a single base.

TCRbeta CDR3 regions were amplified from genomic DNA using the immunoSEQ Assay, a bias-controlled multiplex PCR. Turning to the authors' computational methods: Nucleated cell counts per sample were estimated from amplification of reference gene primers within the assay. Sequence reads were collapsed and filtered to measure the absolute abundance of every unique TCRbeta CDR3 rearrangement. For each sample, productive Simpson clonality was calculated as the square root of Simpson's diversity index over productive rearrangements. TCRdb mirrors the immuneACCESS table, restricted to in-frame sequences. Some clones are absent from its copies; in checked studies, under half trace to an unresolved V gene, and the reason for the others is unknown. V and J calls and clone size are those listed in that table; D and trimming were worked out from the DNA. For this sample there are about 82,000 clones; 65% to 90% appear just once. The ten largest account for approximately 44% of the sample.

The collaborating institutions used their own protocols to collect whole blood in K2EDTA tubes. For TCRbeta analysis, collaborator samples were shipped as frozen whole blood, as isolated PBMCs, or as DNA extracted from either sample type. The rearranged chain carries TRBV19 and TRBJ2-7; the D gene is perhaps TRBD1, on 5 matching bases. The clonotype was recovered from an older man with acute or convalescent COVID-19. The sample comprised peripheral blood. The nucleotides read TGTGCCAGTAGTACACAAGCAGGGTCCTACGAGCAGTACTTC. Its protein is CASSTQAGSYEQYF.